Below are 21 T cell receptor beta chains sequenced from a single sample in a study of spatial heterogeneity in lung cancer. These receptors lack a known antigen. TCRdb reprocessed the 5' RACE reads with MiXCR, giving one entry per CDR3 protein. The sample records around 8,800 distinct CDR3 sequences, 4.5% to 5% being singletons. Stated time point: sample taken at primary tumor resection. Study-wide results and caveats: Tumor mutation counts were tracked by expanded intratumoral alpha and beta TCR counts.

The sample was lung tumor tissue, taken at surgery. These receptor sequences come from a female donor with early-stage non-small cell lung cancer.

This clonotype is judged medium-sized. The chain employs TRBV4-2 and TRBJ2-7, with TRBD2 identical over 8 bases. V gave up 3 bases and J gave up 1 base; unmatched junction bases: 5. This CDR3 is built from 15 residues. Germline assignment: CDR1 LGHNA and CDR2 YNFKEQ. The CDR3 nucleotides are TGTGCCAGCAGCCACGCCAGACTAGCGTCCTACGAGCAGTACTTC. Translating it yields CASSHARLASYEQYF.

This clonotype is deemed medium-sized. The chain combines TRBV20-1 with TRBJ2-1; no clear D gene. Trimming cost V 5 bases and J 8 bases, with 10 bases left between them. CDR3 length: 11 residues. Germline V lookup: CDR1 DFQATT, CDR2 SNEGSKA (reference sequence). The CDR3 bases are TGCAGTGCTCTCTCTGGGGATGAGCAGTTCTTC. Its translation: CSALSGDEQFF.

This clonotype occurred many times. The chain employs TRBV5-1 and TRBJ2-5, with 10 bases identical to TRBD2. V dropped 1 base and J dropped 5; count of bases not matched to a gene: 5. The CDR3 covers 15 residues. CDR1 SGHRS and CDR2 YFSETQ come from the germline V gene. The CDR3 bases are TGCGCCAGCAGCTTGTTAGCGGGAGGAGGGGAGACCCAGTACTTC. Amino acid sequence: CASSLLAGGGETQYF.

This clonotype rates as medium-sized (0.01 to 0.1%). V gene TRBV12-3 or TRBV12-4 combines with J gene TRBJ2-7; TRBD2 aligns across 9 bases. The CDR3 sequence is 15 residues long. J lost 2 bases, V lost 6 bases, and 8 bases had no gene match. The CDR3: CASSPGLALAYEQYF. In DNA form, the CDR3 reads TGTGCCAGCAGCCCGGGACTAGCACTAGCCTACGAGCAGTACTTC.

The table lists this clonotype with many counts. The gene calls are TRBV6-1 and TRBJ1-4; 7 positions match TRBD1. V shed 1 base and J 8 bases; nucleotides not matched to a gene: 1. The CDR3 sequence is 13 residues long. Germline CDR1 reads MNHNS; CDR2 reads SASEGT. Here the CDR3 DNA reads TGTGCCAGCAGTGAAGACAGGGGAGAAAAACTGTTTTTT. It translates to CASSEDRGEKLFF.

This clonotype was observed at least ten times. In DNA, the CDR3 is TGTGCCAGCAGTTTCCAAACCCGGATCTCCTACAATGAGCAGTTCTTC. It translates to CASSFQTRISYNEQFF. The chain joins TRBV27 to TRBJ2-1; D unresolved. This CDR3 has 16 residues. Germline V gene lookup returns CDR1 MNHEY and CDR2 SMNVEV (reference sequence). The ends were cut back, 3 bases at V and 0 bases at J, with 12 bases in the middle.

By sample fraction, this clonotype is medium-sized. The chain has TRBV7-2 and TRBJ2-5; D remains ambiguous. Germline values: CDR1 SGHTA, CDR2 FQGNSA. Trimming cost V 4 bases and J 6 bases, with 6 bases left between them. The CDR3 totals 11 residues. The chain's CDR3 is CASSSRQTQYF. DNA for the CDR3: TGTGCCAGCAGCTCGCGTCAGACCCAGTACTTC.

As for this clonotype: A much bigger clone sits one base away, suggesting this may be a read error. The rearrangement links TRBV12-3 or TRBV12-4 to TRBJ2-1; no definite D call. Deletions cut 2 bases from V and 5 bases from J, with 13 bases between. CDR3 size: 15 residues. CDR3 amino acids: CASSLSGHYDNEQFF. The CDR3, as DNA: TGTGCCAGCAGTTTATCCGGGCATTACGACAATGAGCAGTTCTTC.

This clonotype ranks as medium-sized. The V call is TRBV7-9, the J call TRBJ2-3; no definite D call. CDR1 is SEHNR and CDR2 is FQNEAQ in the germline V gene (reference sequence). The length of the CDR3 is 13 residues. Trimming pared 1 base from V and 6 bases from J, leaving 8 bases between. As DNA, the CDR3 is TGTGCCAGCAGCTTAGGTTTGACGGATACGCAGTATTTT. Translating it yields CASSLGLTDTQYF. Drawing the rest from reference TRBV7-9 and TRBJ2-3, the complete variable domain is DTGVSQNPRHKITKRGQNVTFRCDPISEHNRLYWYRQTLGQGPEFLTYFQNEAQLEKSRLLSDRFSAERPKGSFSTLEIQRTEQGDSAMYLCASSLGLTDTQYFGPGTRLTVL.

This clonotype was seen many times. The rearrangement uses TRBV7-8 and TRBJ2-5; 7 nucleotides match TRBD1. In germline, CDR1 is SGHVS, CDR2 FQNEAQ. This CDR3 contains 15 residues. Germline trimming cut 1 base from V and 5 bases from J; bases unmatched to any gene: 7. For the CDR3, the DNA is TGTGCCAGCAGCTTAGAGGGGGCGCGATGGGAGACCCAGTACTTC. Translating gives CASSLEGARWETQYF. Combining the CDR3 with reference TRBV7-8 and TRBJ2-5 gives the whole variable domain GAGVSQSPRYKVAKRGQDVALRCDPISGHVSLFWYQQALGQGPEFLTYFQNEAQLDKSGLPSDRFFAERPEGSVSTLKIQRTQQEDSAVYLCASSLEGARWETQYFGPGTRLLVL.

This clonotype was seen many times. J is TRBJ2-5 and V is TRBV20-1; D tentatively reads TRBD1 or TRBD2 (6 bases each). The ends were cut back, 5 bases at V and 5 bases at J, with 15 bases in the middle. The CDR3 consists of 13 residues. Germline CDR1 and CDR2: DFQATT and SNEGSKA (reference sequence). CDR3 amino acids: CSASGGAEETQYF. The CDR3 DNA reads TGCAGTGCTTCCGGGGGCGCCGAGGAGACCCAGTACTTC.

At least ten counts were recorded for this clonotype. The rearrangement uses TRBV28 and TRBJ2-5; 8 bases agree with TRBD2. CDR3 length equals 13 residues. The trim removed 8 bases at V and 1 base at J, leaving 3 bases unmatched. CDR1 and CDR2 from the germline V gene are MDHEN and SYDVKM. CDR3 protein: CASPGGGQETQYF. The CDR3 coding sequence is TGTGCCAGCCCCGGGGGGGGCCAAGAGACCCAGTACTTC.

The table lists this clonotype with many counts. The rearrangement links TRBV7-3 to TRBJ2-3, with 8 bases aligning to TRBD2. The ends lost 2 bases at V and 5 bases at J; junction bases unmatched: 6. Per germline, CDR1 SGHTA and CDR2 FQGTGA. CDR3 length: 15 residues. CDR3 residues: CASSLYGRGEDTQYF. The CDR3, as DNA: TGTGCCAGCAGCTTATACGGGAGGGGGGAAGATACGCAGTATTTT.

The CDR3 DNA reads TGTGCCAGCAGCTTGGTTGGGGGAGAGGACATTCAGTACTTC. This translates into CASSLVGGEDIQYF. The chain is built from TRBV5-4 and TRBJ2-4; D tentatively reads TRBD1 or TRBD2 (5 bases each). Germline lookup yields CDR1 SGHNT and CDR2 YYREEE (reference sequence). This CDR3 has 14 residues. Trimming pared 0 bases from V and 8 bases from J, leaving 12 bases between.

This chain uses TRBV5-6 with TRBJ2-3; D possibly corresponds to TRBD2 (5 bases). Deletions cut 5 bases from V and 1 base from J, with 17 bases between. CDR3 length equals 16 residues. Germline V CDR1 and CDR2: SGHDT, YYEEEE. CDR3 protein: CASRSFWTEGTDTQYF. The CDR3 DNA is TGTGCCAGCAGGTCCTTTTGGACTGAGGGCACAGATACGCAGTATTTT.

This clonotype was picked up many times. This chain connects TRBV11-2 to TRBJ1-2; D unresolved. The CDR3 loop spans 15 amino acids. The germline V gene has CDR1 SGHAT and CDR2 FQNNGV. V lost 0 bases and J 0 bases, leaving 8 bases between the germline ends. CDR3 protein: CASSLDSGANYGYTF. The CDR3 DNA is TGTGCCAGCAGCTTAGACTCCGGAGCTAACTATGGCTACACCTTC.

By share, this clonotype counts as medium-sized. Here the CDR3 reads CSAGRDRGQTQYF. In nucleotides, the CDR3 is TGCAGTGCTGGACGGGACAGGGGGCAGACCCAGTACTTC. The V gene is TRBV20-1, the J gene TRBJ2-5, with 12 nucleotides matching TRBD1. The CDR3 is 13 amino acids. Germline V gene data show CDR1 as DFQATT and CDR2 as SNEGSKA (reference sequence). V gave up 5 bases and J gave up 6 bases; unmatched junction bases: 4.

This clonotype showed up many times. This chain uses TRBV5-1 with TRBJ2-1; D perhaps matches TRBD1 (6 bases). The CDR3 is 14 amino acids. CDR1 is SGHRS and CDR2 is YFSETQ in the germline V gene. Trimming took off 1 base at V and 3 bases at J, with 8 bases between the two ends. CDR3 sequence (DNA): TGCGCCAGCAGCTTGTCACAGGGCTACAATGAGCAGTTCTTC. It encodes CASSLSQGYNEQFF.

The chain recombines TRBV12-5 with TRBJ1-1; tentative D call: TRBD1 (6 bases). The germline V and J ends were trimmed by 3 bases and 8 bases, with 19 bases remaining between them. CDR3 length: 15 amino acids. Germline V gives CDR1 LGHNT, CDR2 FRNRAP. The CDR3 loop reads CASGFWGPTSSEAFF. CDR3 sequence (DNA): TGTGCTAGTGGTTTTTGGGGGCCGACTTCTTCCGAAGCTTTCTTT.

The chain is built from TRBV19 and TRBJ1-5; 8 positions match TRBD1. This CDR3 is built from 15 residues. Germline assignment: CDR1 LNHDA and CDR2 SQIVND (reference sequence). V shed 5 bases, J shed 3 bases, and the junction held 6 bases outside the gene matches. As DNA, the CDR3 is TGTGCCAGTAGTCAGGACAGGGTCGACAATCAGCCCCAGCATTTT. It yields the protein CASSQDRVDNQPQHF.

The chain couples TRBV11-3 to TRBJ2-1; a weak D match, TRBD2 (5 bases). Germline V gives CDR1 SGHNT, CDR2 YENEEA. Between the trimmed V and J ends, which lost 2 bases and 5 bases, there was a span of 7 bases. This CDR3 contains 13 residues. The CDR3 protein is CASSLTRNNEQFF. The CDR3 DNA follows: TGTGCCAGCAGCTTAACTAGAAACAATGAGCAGTTCTTC. Based on the CDR3 plus reference TRBV11-3 and TRBJ2-1, the full variable domain is EAGVVQSPRYKIIEKKQPVAFWCNPISGHNTLYWYLQNLGQGPELLIRYENEEAVDDSQLPKDRFSAERLKGVDSTLKIQPAELGDSAVYLCASSLTRNNEQFFGPGTRLTVL.